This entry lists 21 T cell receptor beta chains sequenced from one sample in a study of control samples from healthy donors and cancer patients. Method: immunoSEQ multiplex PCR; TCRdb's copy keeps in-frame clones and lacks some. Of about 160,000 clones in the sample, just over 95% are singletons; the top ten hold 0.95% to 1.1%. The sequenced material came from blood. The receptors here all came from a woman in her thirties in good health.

CDR3 residues: CASSRYNEQFF. The CDR3 DNA follows: TGTGCCAGTAGTCGGTACAATGAGCAGTTCTTC. The chain combines TRBV19 with TRBJ2-1; D gene unclear. V lost 5 bases and J 4 bases, leaving 3 bases between the germline ends. Germline assignment: CDR1 LNHDA and CDR2 SQIVND (reference sequence). The CDR3 totals 11 residues.

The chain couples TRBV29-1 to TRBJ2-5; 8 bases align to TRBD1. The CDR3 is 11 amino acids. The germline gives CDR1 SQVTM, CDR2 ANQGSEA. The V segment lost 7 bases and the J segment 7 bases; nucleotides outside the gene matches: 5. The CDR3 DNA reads TGCAGCGGGGGGACAGGCGGGACCCAGTACTTC. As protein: CSGGTGGTQYF.

The CDR3 region has the DNA TGTGCCAGCAGCTTACTTAGACTAGTCACTGAGCAGTTCTTC. Protein sequence: CASSLLRLVTEQFF. V is TRBV11-2 and J is TRBJ2-1; possible D gene TRBD2, 6 bases. Deletions cut 2 bases from V and 9 bases from J, with 14 bases between. The germline CDR1 and CDR2 sequences are SGHAT and FQNNGV. This CDR3 is 14 amino acids long.

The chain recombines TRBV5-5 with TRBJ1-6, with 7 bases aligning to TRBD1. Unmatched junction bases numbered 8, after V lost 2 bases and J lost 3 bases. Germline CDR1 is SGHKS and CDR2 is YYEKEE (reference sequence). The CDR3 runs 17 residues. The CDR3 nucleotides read TGTGCCAGCAGCTTACAACCGGGACAGTACTATAATTCACCCCTCCACTTT. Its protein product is CASSLQPGQYYNSPLHF.

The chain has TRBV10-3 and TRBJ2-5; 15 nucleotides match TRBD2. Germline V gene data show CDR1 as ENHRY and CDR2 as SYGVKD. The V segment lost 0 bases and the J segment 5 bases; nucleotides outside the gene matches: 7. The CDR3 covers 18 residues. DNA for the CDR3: TGTGCCATCAGTGAGTCGTGGGGACTAGCGGGAGGAGGTGAGACCCAGTACTTC. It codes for CAISESWGLAGGGETQYF.

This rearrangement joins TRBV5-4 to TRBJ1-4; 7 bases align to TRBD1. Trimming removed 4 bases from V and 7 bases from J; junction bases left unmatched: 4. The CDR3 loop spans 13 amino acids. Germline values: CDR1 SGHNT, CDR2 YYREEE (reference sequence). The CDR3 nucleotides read TGTGCCAGCAGCCGGACAGGATTTGAAAAACTGTTTTTT. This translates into CASSRTGFEKLFF.

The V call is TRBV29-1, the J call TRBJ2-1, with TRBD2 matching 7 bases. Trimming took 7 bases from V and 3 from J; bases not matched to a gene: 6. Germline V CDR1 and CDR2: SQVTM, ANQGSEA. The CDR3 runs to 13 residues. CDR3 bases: TGCAGCGGGAGGGAGGGGTTCTACAATGAGCAGTTCTTC. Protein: CSGREGFYNEQFF.

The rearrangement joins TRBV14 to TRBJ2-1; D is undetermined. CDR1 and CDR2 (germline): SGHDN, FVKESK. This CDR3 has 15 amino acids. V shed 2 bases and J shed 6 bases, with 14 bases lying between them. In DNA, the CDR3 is TGTGCCAGCAGCCAACTACCCTCGCCTTCCAATGAGCAGTTCTTC. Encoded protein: CASSQLPSPSNEQFF.

DNA of the CDR3: TGTGCCGGCTCGCAATGGAGCAATCAGCCCCAGCATTTT. This sequence encodes CAGSQWSNQPQHF. The rearrangement links TRBV6-5 to TRBJ1-5; D ambiguous. Trimming left V 11 bases short and J 1 base short, with 12 bases between. Germline V gene lookup returns CDR1 MNHEY and CDR2 SVGAGI. The CDR3 spans 13 residues.

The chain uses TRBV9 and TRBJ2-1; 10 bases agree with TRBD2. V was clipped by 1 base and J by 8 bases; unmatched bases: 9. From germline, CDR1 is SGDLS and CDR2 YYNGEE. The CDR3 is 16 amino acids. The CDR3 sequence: CASSVFGSGRMDEQFF. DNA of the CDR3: TGTGCCAGCAGCGTATTCGGTAGCGGGAGGATGGATGAGCAGTTCTTC.

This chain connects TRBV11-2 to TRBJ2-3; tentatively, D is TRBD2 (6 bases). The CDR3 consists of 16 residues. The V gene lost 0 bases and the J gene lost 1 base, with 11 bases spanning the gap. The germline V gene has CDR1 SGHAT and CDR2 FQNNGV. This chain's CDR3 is CASSLDHSGGTDTQYF. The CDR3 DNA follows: TGTGCCAGCAGCTTAGATCATAGCGGAGGCACAGATACGCAGTATTTT.

Written as DNA, the CDR3 is TGCGCCAGCAGCAGGACAGGGGACACCTACGAGCAGTACTTC. Amino acid sequence: CASSRTGDTYEQYF. The V call is TRBV5-1, the J call TRBJ2-7, with 9 bases aligning to TRBD1. With 4 bases clipped from V and 2 bases from J, the junction kept 4 bases outside the gene matches. The CDR3 is made up of 14 amino acids. Germline V gene sequence: CDR1 SGHRS, CDR2 YFSETQ.

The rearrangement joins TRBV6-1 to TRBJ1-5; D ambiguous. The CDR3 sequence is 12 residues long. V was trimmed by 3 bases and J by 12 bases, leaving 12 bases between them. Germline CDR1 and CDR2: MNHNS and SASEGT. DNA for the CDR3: TGTGCCAGCAGTGAGAGGGTCGGAAACCAGCATTTT. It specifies CASSERVGNQHF.

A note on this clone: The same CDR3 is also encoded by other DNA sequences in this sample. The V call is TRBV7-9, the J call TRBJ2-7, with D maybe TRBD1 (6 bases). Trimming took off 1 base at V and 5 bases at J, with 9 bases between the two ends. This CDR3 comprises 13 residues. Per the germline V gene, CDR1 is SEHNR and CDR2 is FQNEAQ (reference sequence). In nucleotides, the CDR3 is TGTGCCAGCAGCTTAGGCCCAGGGGACGAGCAGTACTTC. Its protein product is CASSLGPGDEQYF.

DNA for the CDR3: TGCAGCGCTGAGTCGGAGGGCGGGAGATACAATGAGCAGTTCTTC. It specifies CSAESEGGRYNEQFF. The rearrangement joins TRBV29-1 to TRBJ2-1, with TRBD2 matching over 7 bases. Germline V gives CDR1 SQVTM, CDR2 ANQGSEA. V was clipped by 7 bases and J by 4 bases; unmatched bases: 13. The CDR3 spans 15 residues.

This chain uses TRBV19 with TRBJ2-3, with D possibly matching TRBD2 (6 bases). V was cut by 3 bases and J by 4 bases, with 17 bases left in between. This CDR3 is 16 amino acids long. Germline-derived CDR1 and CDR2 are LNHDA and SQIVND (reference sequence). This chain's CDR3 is CASSMGRDQPSDTQYF. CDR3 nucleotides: TGTGCCAGTAGTATGGGGCGGGACCAACCATCAGATACGCAGTATTTT.

The CDR3, as DNA: TGTGCCAGCAGGGCCCCTAATTCACCCCTCCACTTT. Translation gives CASRAPNSPLHF. This sequence joins TRBV5-8 and TRBJ1-6; D not resolved. CDR3 length: 12 residues. Trimming took off 5 bases at V and 6 bases at J, with 6 bases between the two ends. CDR1 is SGHTS and CDR2 is YDEGEE in the germline V gene. Using reference TRBV5-8 and TRBJ1-6 for the parts outside the CDR3, the full variable domain is EAGVTQSPTHLIKTRGQQATLRCSPISGHTSVYWYQQALGLGLQFLLWYDEGEERNRGNFPPRFSGRQFPNYSSELNVNALELEDSALYLCASRAPNSPLHFGNGTRLTVT.

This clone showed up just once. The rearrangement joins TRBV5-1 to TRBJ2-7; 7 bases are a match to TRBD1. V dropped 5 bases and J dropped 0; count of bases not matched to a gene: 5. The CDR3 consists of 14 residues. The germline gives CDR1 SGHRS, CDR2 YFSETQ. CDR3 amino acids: CASRGRGLSYEQYF. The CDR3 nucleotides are TGCGCCAGCAGGGGAAGGGGGCTCTCCTACGAGCAGTACTTC.

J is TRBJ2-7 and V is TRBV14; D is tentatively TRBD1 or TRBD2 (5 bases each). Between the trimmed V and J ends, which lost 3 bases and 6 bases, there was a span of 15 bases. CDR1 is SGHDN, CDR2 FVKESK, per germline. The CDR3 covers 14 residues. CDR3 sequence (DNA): TGTGCCAGCAGCCAGGGGGTCCTATCAAGCGAGCAGTACTTC. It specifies CASSQGVLSSEQYF.

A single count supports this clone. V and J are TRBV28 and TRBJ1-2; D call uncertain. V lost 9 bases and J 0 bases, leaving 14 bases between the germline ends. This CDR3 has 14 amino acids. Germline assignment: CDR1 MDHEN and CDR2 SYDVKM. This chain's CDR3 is CASETTRTNYGYTF. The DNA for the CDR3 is TGTGCCAGTGAAACGACCCGGACTAACTATGGCTACACCTTC.

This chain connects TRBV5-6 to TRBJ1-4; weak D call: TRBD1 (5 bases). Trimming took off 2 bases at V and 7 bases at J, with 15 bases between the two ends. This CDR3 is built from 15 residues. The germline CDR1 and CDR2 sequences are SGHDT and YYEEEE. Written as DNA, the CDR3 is TGTGCCAGCAGCTTTACTCCCCTTCAGGGTGAAAAACTGTTTTTT. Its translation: CASSFTPLQGEKLFF.